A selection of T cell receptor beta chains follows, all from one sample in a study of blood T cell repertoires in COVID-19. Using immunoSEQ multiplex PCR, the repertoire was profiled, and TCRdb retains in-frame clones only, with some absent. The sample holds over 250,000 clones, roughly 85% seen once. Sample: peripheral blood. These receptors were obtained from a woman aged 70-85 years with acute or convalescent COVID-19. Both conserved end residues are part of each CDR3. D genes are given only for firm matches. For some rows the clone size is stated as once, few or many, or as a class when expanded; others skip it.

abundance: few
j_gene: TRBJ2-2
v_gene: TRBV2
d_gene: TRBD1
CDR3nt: TGTGCCAGCACCACGGGGACAGGGAACACCGGGGAGCTGTTTTTT
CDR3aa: CASTTGTGNTGELFF

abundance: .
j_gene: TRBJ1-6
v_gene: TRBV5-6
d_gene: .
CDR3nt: TGTGCCAGCAGGAGAGGGCCTACAGGGAATTCACCCCTCCACTTT
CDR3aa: CASRRGPTGNSPLHF

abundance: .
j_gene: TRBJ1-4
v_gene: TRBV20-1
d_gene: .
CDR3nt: TGCAGTGCTAGTTGGTACAAGGAGACGTGGGATGAAAAACTGTTTTTT
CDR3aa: CSASWYKETWDEKLFF

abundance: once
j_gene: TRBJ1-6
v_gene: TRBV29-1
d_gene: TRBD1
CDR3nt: TGCAGCGTGGCTGGGGACAGCTATAATTCACCCCTCCACTTT
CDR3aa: CSVAGDSYNSPLHF

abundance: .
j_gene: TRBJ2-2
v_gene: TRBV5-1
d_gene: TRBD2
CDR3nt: TGCGCCAGCAGCGCGACTAGCGGGAAGTGGGGGGAGCTGTTTTTT
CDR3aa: CASSATSGKWGELFF

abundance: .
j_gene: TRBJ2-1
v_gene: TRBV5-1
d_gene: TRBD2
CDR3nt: TGCGCCAGCATCCCAGCGGGGGCCTCCTACAATGAGCAGTTCTTC
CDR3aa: CASIPAGASYNEQFF

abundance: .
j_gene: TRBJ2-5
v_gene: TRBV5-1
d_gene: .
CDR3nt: TGCGCCAGCAGCTTGGAGGGACTCAACCAAGAGACCCAGTACTTC
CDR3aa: CASSLEGLNQETQYF

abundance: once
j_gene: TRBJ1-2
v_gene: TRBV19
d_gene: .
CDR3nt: TGTGCCAGTCAAACAGGGCGGATAGCTAACTATGGCTACACCTTC
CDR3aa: CASQTGRIANYGYTF

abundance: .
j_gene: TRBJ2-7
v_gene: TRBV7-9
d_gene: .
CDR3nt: TGTGCCAGCAGCTTGCCTAGTCAGGGCTACGAGCAGTACTTC
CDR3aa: CASSLPSQGYEQYF

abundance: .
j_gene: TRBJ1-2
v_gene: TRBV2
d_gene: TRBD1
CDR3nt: TGTGCCAGCAGTGAAGCGCGGGACAGGGGGGGCTACACCTTC
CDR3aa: CASSEARDRGGYTF

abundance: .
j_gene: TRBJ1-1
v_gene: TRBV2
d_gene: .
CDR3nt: TGTGCCAGCGGCCGGGAGACTGAAGCTTTCTTT
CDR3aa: CASGRETEAFF

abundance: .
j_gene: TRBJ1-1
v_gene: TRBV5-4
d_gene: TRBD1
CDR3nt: TGTGCCAGCAGCTTAAGCGCGGACAGGGGTAATGAAGCTTTCTTT
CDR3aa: CASSLSADRGNEAFF

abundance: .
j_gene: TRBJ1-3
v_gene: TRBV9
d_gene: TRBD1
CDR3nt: TGTGCCAGCAGCGCACAGGGGTTCGGTACTGGAAACACCATATATTTT
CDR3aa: CASSAQGFGTGNTIYF

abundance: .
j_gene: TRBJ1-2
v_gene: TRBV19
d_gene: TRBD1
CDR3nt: TGTGCCAGTACCCTAGGACAGGGAGGAGGGCCTAACTATGGCTACACCTTC
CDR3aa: CASTLGQGGGPNYGYTF

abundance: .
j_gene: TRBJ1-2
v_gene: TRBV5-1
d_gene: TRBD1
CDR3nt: TGCGCCAGCAGCTTGGGGGACAGGGACAATGGCTACACCTTC
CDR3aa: CASSLGDRDNGYTF

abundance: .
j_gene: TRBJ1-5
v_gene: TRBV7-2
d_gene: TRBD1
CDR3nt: TGTGCCAGCAGCTCACAAACAGGGGGCCTCAATCAGCCCCAGCATTTT
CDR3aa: CASSSQTGGLNQPQHF

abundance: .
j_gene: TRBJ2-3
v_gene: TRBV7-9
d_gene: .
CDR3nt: TGTGCCAGCAGCCAAACAACAACCGCCCACACAGATACGCAGTATTTT
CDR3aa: CASSQTTTAHTDTQYF

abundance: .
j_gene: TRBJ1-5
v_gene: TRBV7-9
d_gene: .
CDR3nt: TGTGCCAGCAGCCCGGAGTTAGGGGGGGAGGGTCAGCCCCAGCATTTT
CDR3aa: CASSPELGGEGQPQHF

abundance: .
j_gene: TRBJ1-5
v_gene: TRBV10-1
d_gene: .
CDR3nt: TGCGCCAGCAGCAACAGTGTCAATCAGCCCCAGCATTTT
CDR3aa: CASSNSVNQPQHF

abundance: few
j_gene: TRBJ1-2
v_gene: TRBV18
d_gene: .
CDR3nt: TGTGCCAGCTCACCGAACAGGGTAGACTATGGCTACACCTTC
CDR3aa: CASSPNRVDYGYTF

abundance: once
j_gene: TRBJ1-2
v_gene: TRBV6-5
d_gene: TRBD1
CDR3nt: TGTGCCAGCACAAACCCCTCGACAGGGGACTATGGCTACACCTTC
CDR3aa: CASTNPSTGDYGYTF

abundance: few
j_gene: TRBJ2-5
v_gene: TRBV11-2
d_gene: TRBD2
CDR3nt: TGTGCCAGCAGCCCGGGACTACCGAAAGAGACCCAGTACTTC
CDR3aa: CASSPGLPKETQYF

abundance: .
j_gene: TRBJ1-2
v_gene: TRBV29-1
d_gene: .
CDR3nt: TGCAGCGTTGAAGATCTGGCGGGGAATGGCTACACCTTC
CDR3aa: CSVEDLAGNGYTF

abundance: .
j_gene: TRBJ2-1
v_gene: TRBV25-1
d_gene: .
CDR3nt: TGTGCCAGCAGTGGAGGGCAGGGGCGGGGGAGGTCGAACGAGCAGTTCTTC
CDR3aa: CASSGGQGRGRSNEQFF

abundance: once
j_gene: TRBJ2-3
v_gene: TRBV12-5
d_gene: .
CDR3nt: TGTGCTAGTGGTTTGGGAGGAACAGATACGCAGTATTTT
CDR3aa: CASGLGGTDTQYF

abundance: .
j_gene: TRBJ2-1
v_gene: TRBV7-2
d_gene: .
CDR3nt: TGTGCCAGCAGCTTGGCGGAAAATGAGCAGTTCTTC
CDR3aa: CASSLAENEQFF

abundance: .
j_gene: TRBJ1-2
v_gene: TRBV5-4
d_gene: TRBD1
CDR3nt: TGTGCCAGCAGCTTGAGAAGCGGGACAGGGACCAACTATGGCTACACCTTC
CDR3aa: CASSLRSGTGTNYGYTF

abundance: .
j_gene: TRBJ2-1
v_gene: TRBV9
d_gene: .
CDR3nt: TGTGCCAGCAGCGTGGAGGGACGCTCCTACAATGAGCAGTTCTTC
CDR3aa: CASSVEGRSYNEQFF

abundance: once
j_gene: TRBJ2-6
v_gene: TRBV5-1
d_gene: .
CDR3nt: TGCGCCAGCAGCCTAGCCATGGAGGGGGCCAACGTCCTGACTTTC
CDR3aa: CASSLAMEGANVLTF

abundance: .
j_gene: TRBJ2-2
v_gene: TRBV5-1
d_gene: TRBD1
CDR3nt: TGCGCCAGCAGCTTGGAAGGACAGGGCTCGGCCGGGGAGCTGTTTTTT
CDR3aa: CASSLEGQGSAGELFF

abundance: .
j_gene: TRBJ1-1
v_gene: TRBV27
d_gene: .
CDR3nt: TGTGCCAGCAGTGTCCGGGAGGGAAGGATCACTGAAGCTTTCTTT
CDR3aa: CASSVREGRITEAFF

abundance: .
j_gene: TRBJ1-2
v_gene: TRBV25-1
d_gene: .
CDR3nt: TGTGCCAGCAGTGAATCAGGGTATGGCTACACCTTC
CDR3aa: CASSESGYGYTF

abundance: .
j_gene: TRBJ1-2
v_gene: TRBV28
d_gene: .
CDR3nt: TGTGCCAGCAGTTCGTCCAGGGGTGGCTACACCTTC
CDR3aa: CASSSSRGGYTF

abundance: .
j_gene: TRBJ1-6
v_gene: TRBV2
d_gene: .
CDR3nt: TGTGCCAGCAGCCAAGGGGCGGGGGCTTTTAGGACACCCCTCCACTTT
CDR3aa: CASSQGAGAFRTPLHF

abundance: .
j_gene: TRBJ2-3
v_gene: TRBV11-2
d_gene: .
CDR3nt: TGTGCCAGCAGCTCACTGCGGGATACGCAGTATTTT
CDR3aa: CASSSLRDTQYF

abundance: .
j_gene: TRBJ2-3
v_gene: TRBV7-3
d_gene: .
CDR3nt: TGTGCCAGCAGCCCTCAGAGGGGGGATACGCAGTATTTT
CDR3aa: CASSPQRGDTQYF

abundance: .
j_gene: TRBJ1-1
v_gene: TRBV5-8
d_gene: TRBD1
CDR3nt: TGTGCCAGCAGCCCTGGACAGGGTTTGAACACTGAAGCTTTCTTT
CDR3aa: CASSPGQGLNTEAFF

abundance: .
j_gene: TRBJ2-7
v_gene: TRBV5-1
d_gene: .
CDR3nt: TGCGCCAGCAGCTCCCGCTCCTACGAGCAGTACTTC
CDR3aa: CASSSRSYEQYF

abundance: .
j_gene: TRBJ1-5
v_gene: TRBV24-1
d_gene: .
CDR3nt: TGTGCCACCAGCGCCTCCACAGGGCACACCCAGCATTTT
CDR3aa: CATSASTGHTQHF

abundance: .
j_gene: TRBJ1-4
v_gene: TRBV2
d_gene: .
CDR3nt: TGTGCCAGCAGTTACAGGGCAGTTGGGGAAAAACTGTTTTTT
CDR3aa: CASSYRAVGEKLFF

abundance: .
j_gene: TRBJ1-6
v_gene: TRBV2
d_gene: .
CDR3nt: TGTGCCAGCAGTGAAAATGGAGTGCCCGCGGGGGCCCTCCACTTT
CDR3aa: CASSENGVPAGALHF

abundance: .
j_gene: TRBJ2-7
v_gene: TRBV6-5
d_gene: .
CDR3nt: TGTGCCAGCACTCGGGGGAACGAGCAGTACTTC
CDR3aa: CASTRGNEQYF

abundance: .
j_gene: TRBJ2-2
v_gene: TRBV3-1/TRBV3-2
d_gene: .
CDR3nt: TGTGCCAGCAGCTGGACATCTAACACCGGGGAGCTGTTTTTT
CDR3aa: CASSWTSNTGELFF

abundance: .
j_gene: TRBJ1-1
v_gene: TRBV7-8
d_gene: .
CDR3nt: TGTGCCAGCAGCTTAACAACGGGACTCCTGAACACTGAAGCTTTCTTT
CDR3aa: CASSLTTGLLNTEAFF

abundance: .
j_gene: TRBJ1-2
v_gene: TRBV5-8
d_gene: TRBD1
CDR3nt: TGTGCCAGCAGACTCCCGGGGACAGGGTCCTATGGCTACACCTTC
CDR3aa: CASRLPGTGSYGYTF

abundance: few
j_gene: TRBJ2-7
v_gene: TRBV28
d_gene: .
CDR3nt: TGTGCCAGCGTCCCCCGGGGGGCTCCCTACGAGCAGTACTTC
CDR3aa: CASVPRGAPYEQYF

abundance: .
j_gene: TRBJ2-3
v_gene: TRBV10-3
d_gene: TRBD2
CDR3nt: TGTGCCATCAGATCAGGAGCGGGGGGCACAGATACGCAGTATTTT
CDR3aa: CAIRSGAGGTDTQYF

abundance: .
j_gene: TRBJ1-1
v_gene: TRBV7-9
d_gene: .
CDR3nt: TGTGCCAGCAGCTTAGTAAACACTGAAGCTTTCTTT
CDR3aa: CASSLVNTEAFF

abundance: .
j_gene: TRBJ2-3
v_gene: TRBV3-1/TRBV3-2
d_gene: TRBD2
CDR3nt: TGTGCCAGCAGCCAAGATCCCTGGCGGGGGGCCACAGATACGCAGTATTTT
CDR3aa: CASSQDPWRGATDTQYF

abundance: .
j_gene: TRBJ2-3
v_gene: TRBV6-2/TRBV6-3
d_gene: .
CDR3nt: TGTGCCAGCAGTTACGGAGGGGCCACAGATACGCAGTATTTT
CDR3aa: CASSYGGATDTQYF